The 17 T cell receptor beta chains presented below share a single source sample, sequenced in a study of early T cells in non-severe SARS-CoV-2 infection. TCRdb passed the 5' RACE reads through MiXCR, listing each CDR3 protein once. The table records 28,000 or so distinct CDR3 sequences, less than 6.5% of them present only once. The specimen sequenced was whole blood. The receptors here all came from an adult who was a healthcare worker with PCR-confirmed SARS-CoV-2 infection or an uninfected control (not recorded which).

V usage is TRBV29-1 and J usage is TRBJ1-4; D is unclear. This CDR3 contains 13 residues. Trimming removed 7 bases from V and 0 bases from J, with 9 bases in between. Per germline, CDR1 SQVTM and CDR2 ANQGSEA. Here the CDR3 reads CSATGATNEKLFF. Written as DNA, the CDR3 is TGCAGCGCAACCGGCGCAACTAATGAAAAACTGTTTTTT.

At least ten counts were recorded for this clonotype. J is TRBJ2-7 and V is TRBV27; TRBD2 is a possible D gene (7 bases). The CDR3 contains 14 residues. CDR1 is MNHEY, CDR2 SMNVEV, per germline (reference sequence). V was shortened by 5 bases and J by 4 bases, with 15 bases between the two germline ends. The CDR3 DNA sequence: TGTGCCAGCAGTCCGAGGGGGGGATATTACGAGCAGTACTTC. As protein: CASSPRGGYYEQYF.

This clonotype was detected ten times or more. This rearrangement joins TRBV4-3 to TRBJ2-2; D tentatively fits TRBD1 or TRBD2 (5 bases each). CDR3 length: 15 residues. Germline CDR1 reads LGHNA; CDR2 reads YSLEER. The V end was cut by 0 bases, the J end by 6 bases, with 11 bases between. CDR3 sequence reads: CASSQDQGPPGELFF. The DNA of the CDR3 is TGCGCCAGCAGCCAAGACCAGGGACCCCCCGGGGAGCTGTTTTTT.

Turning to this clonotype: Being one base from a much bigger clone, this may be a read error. CDR3 in amino acids: CSALTGGRPYNVQFF. As DNA, the CDR3 is TGCAGTGCCCTAACTGGGGGGAGACCCTACAATGTGCAGTTCTTC. The V call is TRBV20-1, the J call TRBJ2-1, with TRBD2 as a possible D gene (6 bases). This CDR3 is 15 amino acids long. Germline V gene data show CDR1 as DFQATT and CDR2 as SNEGSKA (reference sequence).

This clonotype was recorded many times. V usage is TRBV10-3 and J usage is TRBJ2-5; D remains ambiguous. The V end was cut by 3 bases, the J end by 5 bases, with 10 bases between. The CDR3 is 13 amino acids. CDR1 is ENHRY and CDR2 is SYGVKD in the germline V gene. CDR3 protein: CAISDMGLETQYF. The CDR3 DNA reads TGTGCCATCAGTGATATGGGGTTGGAGACCCAGTACTTC.

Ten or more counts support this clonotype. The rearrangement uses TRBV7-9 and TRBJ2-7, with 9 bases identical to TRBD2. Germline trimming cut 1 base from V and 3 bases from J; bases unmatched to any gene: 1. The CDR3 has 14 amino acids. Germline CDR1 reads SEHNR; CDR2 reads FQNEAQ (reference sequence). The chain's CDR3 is CASSLGLADYEQYF. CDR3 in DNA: TGTGCCAGCAGCTTAGGACTAGCGGACTACGAGCAGTACTTC.

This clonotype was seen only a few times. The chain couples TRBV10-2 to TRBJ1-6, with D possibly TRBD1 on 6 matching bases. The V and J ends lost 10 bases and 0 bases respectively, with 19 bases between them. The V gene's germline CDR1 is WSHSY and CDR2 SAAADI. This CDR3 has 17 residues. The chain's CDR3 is CATKGGRTSSYNSPLHF. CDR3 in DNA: TGCGCCACCAAAGGGGGGCGTACGAGCTCCTATAATTCACCCCTCCACTTT.

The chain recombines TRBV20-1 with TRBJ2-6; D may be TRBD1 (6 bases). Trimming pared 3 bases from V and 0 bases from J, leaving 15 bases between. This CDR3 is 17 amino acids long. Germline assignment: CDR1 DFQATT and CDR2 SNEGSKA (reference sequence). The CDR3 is CSASGRGISSGANVLTF. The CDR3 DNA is TGCAGTGCTAGTGGCAGGGGAATTTCCTCTGGGGCCAACGTCCTGACTTTC.

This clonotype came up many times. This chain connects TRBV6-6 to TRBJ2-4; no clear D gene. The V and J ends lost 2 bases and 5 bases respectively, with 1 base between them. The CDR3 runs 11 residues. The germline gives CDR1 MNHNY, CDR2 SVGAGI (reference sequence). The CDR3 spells CASSYENIQYF. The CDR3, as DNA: TGTGCCAGCAGTTACGAAAACATTCAGTACTTC.

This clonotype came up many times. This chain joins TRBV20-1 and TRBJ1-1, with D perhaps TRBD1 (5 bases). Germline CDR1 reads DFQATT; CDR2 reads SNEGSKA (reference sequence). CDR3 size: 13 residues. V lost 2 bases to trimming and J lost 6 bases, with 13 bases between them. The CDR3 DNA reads TGCAGTGCTAGAACCACAGGAACCCCTGAAGCTTTCTTT. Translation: CSARTTGTPEAFF.

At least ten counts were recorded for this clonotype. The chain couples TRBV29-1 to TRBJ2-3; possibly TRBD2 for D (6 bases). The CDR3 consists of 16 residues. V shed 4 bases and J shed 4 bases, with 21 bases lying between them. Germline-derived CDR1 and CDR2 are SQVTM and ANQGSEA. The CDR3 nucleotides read TGCAGCGTTGTTACTTCGTGGAGGGCCGTGGCAGATACGCAGTATTTT. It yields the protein CSVVTSWRAVADTQYF.

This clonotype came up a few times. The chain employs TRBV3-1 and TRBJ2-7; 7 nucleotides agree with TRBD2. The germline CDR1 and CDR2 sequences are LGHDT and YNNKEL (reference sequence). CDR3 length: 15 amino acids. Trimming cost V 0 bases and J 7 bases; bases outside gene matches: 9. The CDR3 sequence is CASSQDERGLGEQYF. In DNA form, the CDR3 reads TGTGCCAGCAGCCAAGATGAGCGGGGCCTGGGGGAGCAGTACTTC.

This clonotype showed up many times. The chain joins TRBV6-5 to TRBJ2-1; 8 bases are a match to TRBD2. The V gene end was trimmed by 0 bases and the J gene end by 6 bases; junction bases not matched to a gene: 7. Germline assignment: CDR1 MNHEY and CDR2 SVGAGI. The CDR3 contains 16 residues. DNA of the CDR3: TGTGCCAGCAGTTACTCGAATACCGCGGGAGGCAATGAGCAGTTCTTC. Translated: CASSYSNTAGGNEQFF.

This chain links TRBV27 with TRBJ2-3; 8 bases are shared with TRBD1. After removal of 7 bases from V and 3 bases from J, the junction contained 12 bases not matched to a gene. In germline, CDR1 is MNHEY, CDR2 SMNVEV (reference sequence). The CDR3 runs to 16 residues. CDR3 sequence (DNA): TGTGCCAGCACCGCTCGTCGGACAGGGAGGACAGATACGCAGTATTTT. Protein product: CASTARRTGRTDTQYF.

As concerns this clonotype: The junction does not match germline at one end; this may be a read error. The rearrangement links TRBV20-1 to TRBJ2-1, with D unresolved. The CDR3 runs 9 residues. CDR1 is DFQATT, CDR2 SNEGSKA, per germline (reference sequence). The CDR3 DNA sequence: TGCAGTGCTAGCCAGCGACAATCCTTC. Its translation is CSASQRQSF.

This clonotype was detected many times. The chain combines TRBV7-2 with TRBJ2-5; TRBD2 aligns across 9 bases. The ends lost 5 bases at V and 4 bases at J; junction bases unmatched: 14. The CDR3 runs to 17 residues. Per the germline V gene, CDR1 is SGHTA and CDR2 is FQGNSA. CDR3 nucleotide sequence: TGTGCCAGCAGCCTCAATAGCAGGACTAGCGTGTTAGAGACCCAGTACTTC. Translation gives CASSLNSRTSVLETQYF.

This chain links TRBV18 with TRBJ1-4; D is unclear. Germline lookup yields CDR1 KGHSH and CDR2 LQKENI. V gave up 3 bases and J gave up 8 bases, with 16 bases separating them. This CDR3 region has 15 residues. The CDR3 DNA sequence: TGTGCCAGCTCACCGATAGCAGGCCCTATGGAAAAACTGTTTTTT. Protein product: CASSPIAGPMEKLFF.